Below are 25 T cell receptor beta chains sequenced from a single sample in a study of vaccination effects on CD4 cells after COVID-19. Data came from immunoSEQ multiplex PCR; TCRdb stores just in-frame clones and leaves some out. The sample holds tens of thousands of clones, 80% seen once. These receptors are not linked to any known antigen. Peptide-pool stimulation followed by sequencing identified expanded antigen-specific CD4+ clonotypes in the ViraFEST assay. Subsequent to about 10 days of culture, CD4+ T cells were isolated. The study found no prior SARS-CoV-2 infection in the vaccine recipients, who tested negative for nucleocapsid antibodies. Source: CD4+ T cells from PBMCs cultured with SARS-CoV-2 spike peptides, taken before COVID-19 vaccination. The source of these receptors is a human donor who received a COVID-19 vaccine.

The chain uses TRBV29-1 and TRBJ1-2; weak D call: TRBD1 (6 bases). From germline, CDR1 is SQVTM and CDR2 ANQGSEA. This CDR3 is built from 16 residues. V was pared by 4 bases and J by 3 bases, with 21 bases between. In DNA form, the CDR3 reads TGCAGCGTTGGGGGGAGGAGTGACAGGACCGACTATGGCTACACCTTC. Its protein is CSVGGRSDRTDYGYTF.

The chain is built from TRBV4-3 and TRBJ1-2; D remains ambiguous. Trimming shortened V by 0 bases and J by 2 bases, and 7 bases separated the two germline ends. The germline V gene encodes CDR1 LGHNA and CDR2 YSLEER. The CDR3 sequence is 14 residues long. The CDR3 DNA follows: TGCGCCAGCAGCCAAGACAGGCAGAACTATGGCTACACCTTC. It specifies CASSQDRQNYGYTF.

This clone occurred a few times. This chain uses TRBV7-3 with TRBJ2-2, with D uncertain. V shed 2 bases and J shed 0 bases, with 7 bases lying between them. Looked up from germline, CDR1 is SGHTA and CDR2 is FQGTGA. This CDR3 region has 15 residues. The CDR3 sequence is CASSLGRPNTGELFF. The CDR3 bases are TGTGCCAGCAGCTTAGGACGGCCGAACACCGGGGAGCTGTTTTTT. The complete variable domain, with remaining parts taken from reference TRBV7-3 and TRBJ2-2, reads GAGVSQTPSNKVTEKGKYVELRCDPISGHTALYWYRQSLGQGPEFLIYFQGTGAADDSGLPNDRFFAVRPEGSVSTLKIQRTERGDSAVYLCASSLGRPNTGELFFGEGSRLTVL.

The chain joins TRBV6-2 or TRBV6-3 to TRBJ2-5, with 10 bases lining up with TRBD2. Germline CDR1 reads MNHEY; CDR2 reads SVGEGT. This CDR3 is built from 15 residues. J lost 2 bases, V lost 5 bases, and 5 bases had no gene match. CDR3 sequence: CASSNSGGIQETQYF. Written as DNA, the CDR3 is TGTGCCAGCAGTAATAGCGGGGGGATACAAGAGACCCAGTACTTC.

This sequence joins TRBV7-2 and TRBJ1-2; tentative D call: TRBD1 (6 bases). CDR1 and CDR2 from the germline V gene are SGHTA and FQGNSA. This CDR3 is built from 14 residues. The V gene lost 5 bases and the J gene lost 5 bases, with 15 bases spanning the gap. The CDR3 DNA reads as TGTGCCAGCAGCAAAGGGGGGACTCCATATGGCTACACCTTC. Encoded protein: CASSKGGTPYGYTF.

This clone occurred a few times. For the CDR3, the DNA is TGCGCCAGCAGCCAGACCGTACTGTCATCCTCACCCCTCCACTTT. Its translation is CASSQTVLSSSPLHF. The chain joins TRBV4-1 to TRBJ1-6; no definite D call. From germline, CDR1 is MGHRA and CDR2 YSYEKL. V lost 3 bases, J lost 10 bases, and 16 bases lay in between. The CDR3 totals 15 residues.

This clone was found a few times. This chain connects TRBV7-9 to TRBJ1-3; D ambiguous. In germline, CDR1 is SEHNR, CDR2 FQNEAQ (reference sequence). The V end was cut by 5 bases, the J end by 0 bases, with 17 bases between. This CDR3 spans 17 amino acids. The DNA for the CDR3 is TGTGCCAGCAGCCCCGATGGTACAACGTTCTCTGGAAACACCATATATTTT. Its translation is CASSPDGTTFSGNTIYF. Using reference TRBV7-9 and TRBJ1-3 for the parts outside the CDR3, the full variable domain is DTGVSQNPRHKITKRGQNVTFRCDPISEHNRLYWYRQTLGQGPEFLTYFQNEAQLEKSRLLSDRFSAERPKGSFSTLEIQRTEQGDSAMYLCASSPDGTTFSGNTIYFGEGSWLTVV.

The chain has TRBV28 and TRBJ1-4; the D gene is possibly TRBD1 (6 bases). Looked up from germline, CDR1 is MDHEN and CDR2 is SYDVKM. Trimming took off 5 bases at V and 0 bases at J, with 10 bases between the two ends. This CDR3 spans 15 amino acids. The CDR3 region has the DNA TGTGCCAGCAGTCCGGGGGCGGCAACTAATGAAAAACTGTTTTTT. Its translation: CASSPGAATNEKLFF. Full variable domain (rest looked up from reference TRBV28 and TRBJ1-4): DVKVTQSSRYLVKRTGEKVFLECVQDMDHENMFWYRQDPGLGLRLIYFSYDVKMKEKGDIPEGYSVSREKKERFSLILESASTNQTSMYLCASSPGAATNEKLFFGSGTQLSVL.

This clone was seen only once. V gene TRBV19 combines with J gene TRBJ1-1; D gene unclear. Germline V gene sequence: CDR1 LNHDA, CDR2 SQIVND (reference sequence). V lost 6 bases and J 1 base, leaving 15 bases between the germline ends. CDR3 length equals 15 residues. CDR3: CASRAFGTGNTEAFF. The CDR3 nucleotides are TGTGCCAGTAGGGCATTCGGTACGGGGAACACTGAAGCTTTCTTT.

The chain couples TRBV5-4 to TRBJ2-5, with TRBD1 as a possible D gene (5 bases). Deletions cut 2 bases from V and 5 bases from J, with 10 bases between. CDR1 and CDR2 from the germline V gene are SGHNT and YYREEE (reference sequence). The CDR3 sequence is 13 residues long. CDR3 residues: CASSFPRAETQYF. The CDR3 nucleotides read TGTGCCAGCAGCTTCCCCAGGGCCGAGACCCAGTACTTC.

V gene TRBV7-2 combines with J gene TRBJ1-5, with unresolved D. Trimming cost V 3 bases and J 2 bases, with 5 bases left between them. Germline CDR1 reads SGHTA; CDR2 reads FQGNSA. This CDR3 spans 13 amino acids. The CDR3 DNA is TGTGCCAGCAGCTTCAGTGGCAATCAGCCCCAGCATTTT. Protein: CASSFSGNQPQHF.

The chain uses TRBV29-1 and TRBJ2-1; 9 bases align to TRBD1. Germline assignment: CDR1 SQVTM and CDR2 ANQGSEA. The J segment lost 6 bases and the V segment lost 4 bases, leaving 13 bases of the junction unmatched. CDR3 length equals 16 residues. As DNA, the CDR3 is TGCAGCGTTGCCGGGACAGGGTCCCCAAACCGCAATGAGCAGTTCTTC. Translated: CSVAGTGSPNRNEQFF.

This chain connects TRBV6-6 to TRBJ2-3; no clear D. The CDR3 spans 15 residues. From germline, CDR1 is MNHNY and CDR2 SVGAGI (reference sequence). V was shortened by 0 bases and J by 2 bases, with 9 bases between the two germline ends. The CDR3 DNA reads TGTGCCAGCAGTTACTCGATTCCCCCCACAGATACGCAGTATTTT. Protein product: CASSYSIPPTDTQYF.

The V gene is TRBV29-1, the J gene TRBJ2-6; possible D gene TRBD2, 5 bases. V was clipped by 8 bases and J by 1 base, with 9 bases between them. The germline gives CDR1 SQVTM, CDR2 ANQGSEA. This CDR3 comprises 13 residues. CDR3 sequence reads: CSTGESGANVLTF. The CDR3 nucleotides are TGCAGCACCGGGGAATCTGGGGCCAACGTCCTGACTTTC. Combining the CDR3 with reference TRBV29-1 and TRBJ2-6 gives the whole variable domain SAVISQKPSRDICQRGTSLTIQCQVDSQVTMMFWYRQQPGQSLTLIATANQGSEATYESGFVIDKFPISRPNLTFSTLTVSNMSPEDSSIYLCSTGESGANVLTFGAGSRLTVL.

The rearrangement uses TRBV4-1 and TRBJ2-3; weak D call: TRBD1 (5 bases). Germline V CDR1 and CDR2: MGHRA, YSYEKL. CDR3 size: 14 residues. The V gene lost 0 bases and the J gene lost 4 bases, with 8 bases spanning the gap. The CDR3 sequence: CASSQEPRADTQYF. CDR3 nucleotides: TGCGCCAGCAGCCAAGAGCCCAGGGCAGATACGCAGTATTTT.

The chain combines TRBV2 with TRBJ2-1, with D perhaps given as TRBD1 or TRBD2 (5 bases each). The CDR3 totals 15 residues. The V gene lost 6 bases and the J gene lost 1 base, with 13 bases spanning the gap. Germline V gene sequence: CDR1 SNHLY, CDR2 FYNNEI. The CDR3 loop reads CASSPEGPSYNEQFF. CDR3 sequence (DNA): TGTGCCAGCAGCCCCGAGGGACCTTCCTACAATGAGCAGTTCTTC.

The V gene is TRBV9, the J gene TRBJ2-6, with 7 bases aligning to TRBD2. Unmatched junction bases numbered 7, after V lost 4 bases and J lost 0 bases. Germline CDR1 reads SGDLS; CDR2 reads YYNGEE. The CDR3 spans 17 residues. The DNA of the CDR3 is TGTGCCAGCAGCACCCTGGGGGGGAGCTCTGGGGCCAACGTCCTGACTTTC. It codes for CASSTLGGSSGANVLTF.

This rearrangement joins TRBV7-2 to TRBJ2-1; TRBD2 agrees at 12 bases. This CDR3 is built from 16 residues. The V gene end was trimmed by 5 bases and the J gene end by 4 bases; junction bases not matched to a gene: 6. Germline CDR1 is SGHTA and CDR2 is FQGNSA. CDR3 sequence reads: CASSPSGGAGYNEQFF. The CDR3 coding sequence is TGTGCCAGCAGCCCTAGCGGGGGGGCCGGTTACAATGAGCAGTTCTTC.

This CDR3 reads CASSPEWGEAFF. The CDR3 DNA reads TGTGCCAGCAGCCCCGAGTGGGGGGAAGCTTTCTTT. The V gene is TRBV7-2, the J gene TRBJ1-1, with a weak D call TRBD1 (5 bases). Trimming removed 5 bases at V and 8 bases at J, with 12 bases between. Germline assignment: CDR1 SGHTA and CDR2 FQGNSA. The CDR3 is 12 residues long.

The chain combines TRBV2 with TRBJ2-3; TRBD1 might be the D (5 bases). This CDR3 region has 15 residues. Germline loops: CDR1 SNHLY, CDR2 FYNNEI. V was clipped by 7 bases and J by 2 bases, with 16 bases between them. CDR3 in amino acids: CASTVRTRSTDTQYF. The DNA of the CDR3 is TGTGCCAGCACCGTTCGGACAAGGTCCACAGATACGCAGTATTTT.

This clone was seen only a few times. The rearrangement joins TRBV7-9 to TRBJ2-7; 8 bases align to TRBD1. After removal of 1 base from V and 2 bases from J, the junction contained 1 base not matched to a gene. Germline CDR1 is SEHNR and CDR2 is FQNEAQ (reference sequence). The CDR3 sequence is 14 residues long. The CDR3 region is CASSLGQGTYEQYV. The CDR3 nucleotides read TGTGCCAGCAGCTTAGGACAGGGGACCTACGAGCAGTACGTC.

This sequence joins TRBV19 and TRBJ2-1, with 7 bases that match TRBD2. Per the germline V gene, CDR1 is LNHDA and CDR2 is SQIVND (reference sequence). The CDR3 is 14 amino acids. Trimming at V came to 3 bases and at J to 8 bases, leaving 7 bases not matched to a gene. This CDR3 reads CASSIGLGFDEQFF. The CDR3 DNA reads TGTGCCAGTAGTATCGGACTAGGTTTCGATGAGCAGTTCTTC.

The CDR3 region is CASSEYQSRGRKNEQFF. Written as DNA, the CDR3 is TGTGCCAGCAGTGAATACCAGAGCAGGGGGCGGAAGAATGAGCAGTTCTTC. The chain combines TRBV25-1 with TRBJ2-1; 8 bases are a match to TRBD1. Germline-derived CDR1 and CDR2 are MGHDK and SYGVNS. The CDR3 contains 17 residues. The V segment lost 0 bases and the J segment 7 bases; nucleotides outside the gene matches: 11.

The rearrangement uses TRBV12-5 and TRBJ2-5; 7 bases fit TRBD2. The CDR3 totals 17 residues. Looked up from germline, CDR1 is LGHNT and CDR2 is FRNRAP. V lost 1 base and J lost 4; bases outside the gene matches: 12. Here the CDR3 reads CASGLEALGGGRETQYF. The CDR3 nucleotides are TGTGCTAGTGGTTTGGAGGCCCTCGGGGGAGGGAGAGAGACCCAGTACTTC.

The chain combines TRBV21-1 with TRBJ1-1; the D call of TRBD1 is as the table states it, not checked on the DNA. TRBV21-1 is described as a pseudogene. The CDR3 runs to 15 residues. The CDR3 reads CASSKEGTGNTEAFF. CDR3 bases: TGTGCCAGCAGCAAAGAAGGGACAGGCAACACTGAAGCTTTCTTT.